The next 6 T cell receptor beta chains were all read from a single sample in a study of blood T cell repertoires in COVID-19. The method was immunoSEQ multiplex PCR; TCRdb's version includes in-frame clones alone and lacks a portion of them. This sample has roughly 340,000 clones, with about 93% found just once. Sequences were obtained from peripheral blood. The source is a woman aged 18-30 years who had recovered from COVID-19.

The chain uses TRBV5-1 and TRBJ2-2; D possibly corresponds to TRBD2 (5 bases). V was cut by 0 bases and J by 8 bases, with 14 bases left in between. Germline V gene lookup returns CDR1 SGHRS and CDR2 YFSETQ. The CDR3 is made up of 15 amino acids. This CDR3 reads CASSLVPQPGGELFF. The CDR3 DNA reads as TGCGCCAGCAGCTTGGTTCCCCAGCCGGGGGGGGAGCTGTTTTTT.

The CDR3 coding sequence is TGTGCCAGCAGAATCGTGGGGCGGGATTACTACAATGAGCAGTTCTTC. Amino acid sequence: CASRIVGRDYYNEQFF. V gene TRBV27 combines with J gene TRBJ2-1, with TRBD2 as a possible D gene (6 bases). V lost 6 bases, J lost 3 bases, and 18 bases lay in between. Germline lookup yields CDR1 MNHEY and CDR2 SMNVEV (reference sequence). CDR3 size: 16 residues.

This clone has just a few counts. In DNA form, the CDR3 reads TGCAGTGCTAGGAAAACAGAGGAAGCTTTCTTT. Its protein product is CSARKTEEAFF. The chain employs TRBV20-1 and TRBJ1-1; D is uncertain. Per the germline V gene, CDR1 is DFQATT and CDR2 is SNEGSKA (reference sequence). V was pared by 3 bases and J by 8 bases, with 10 bases between. This CDR3 is 11 amino acids long.

The V and J genes are TRBV5-1 and TRBJ2-5; 13 bases match TRBD2. V was clipped by 4 bases and J by 0 bases; unmatched bases: 12. The germline CDR1 and CDR2 sequences are SGHRS and YFSETQ. This CDR3 comprises 19 residues. The CDR3 DNA reads TGCGCCAGCAGCCTCCCCCCCGGGACTAGCGGGGCCTACCAAGAGACCCAGTACTTC. It encodes CASSLPPGTSGAYQETQYF.

The V and J genes are TRBV6-2 or TRBV6-3 and TRBJ1-5, with D uncertain. The length of the CDR3 is 18 residues. Germline CDR1 MNHEY, CDR2 SVGEGT. V was cut by 3 bases and J by 0 bases, with 18 bases left in between. The CDR3 bases are TGTGCCAGCAGTTATTTAACTAAGAGTGGATATAGCAATCAGCCCCAGCATTTT. Protein product: CASSYLTKSGYSNQPQHF.

J is TRBJ2-2 and V is TRBV4-3, with D possibly being TRBD2 (5 bases). V dropped 1 base and J dropped 3 bases, with 9 bases sitting between them. Germline V gene sequence: CDR1 LGHNA, CDR2 YSLEER. The CDR3 contains 15 residues. This CDR3 reads CASSQGRLHTGELFF. The CDR3, as DNA: TGCGCCAGCAGCCAAGGGAGACTACACACCGGGGAGCTGTTTTTT.